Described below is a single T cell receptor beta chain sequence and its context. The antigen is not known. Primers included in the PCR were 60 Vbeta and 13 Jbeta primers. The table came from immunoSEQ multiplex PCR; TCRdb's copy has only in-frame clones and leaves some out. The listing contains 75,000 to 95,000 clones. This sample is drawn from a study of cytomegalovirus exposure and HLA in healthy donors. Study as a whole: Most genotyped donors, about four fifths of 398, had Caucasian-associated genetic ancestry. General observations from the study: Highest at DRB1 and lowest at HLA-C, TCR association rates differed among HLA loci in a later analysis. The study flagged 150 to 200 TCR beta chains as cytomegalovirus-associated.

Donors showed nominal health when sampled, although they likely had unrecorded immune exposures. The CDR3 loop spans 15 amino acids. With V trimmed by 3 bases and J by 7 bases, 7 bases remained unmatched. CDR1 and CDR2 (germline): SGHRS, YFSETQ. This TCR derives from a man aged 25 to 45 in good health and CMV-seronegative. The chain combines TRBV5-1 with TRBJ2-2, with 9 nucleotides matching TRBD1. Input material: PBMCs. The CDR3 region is CASSSGQGIVGELFF. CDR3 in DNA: TGCGCCAGCAGCTCGGGACAGGGAATCGTCGGGGAGCTGTTTTTT.